This TCR beta chain was retrieved from a study of blood T cell repertoires in COVID-19. Authors' processing steps: Amplification of reference gene primers was used by the study to estimate nucleated cell counts. Measured with immunoSEQ multiplex PCR; TCRdb has only the in-frame clones, and not every one. D and trimming come from the DNA, and the V and J calls and clone size come from that table. The sample contains some 180,000 clones, approximately 85% of which appear only once. Sequencing input: peripheral blood. The clonotype originates from a woman aged 55 to 70 with acute or convalescent COVID-19.

CDR3 amino acids: CASSQEGQRNSPLHF. CDR3 nucleotide sequence: TGTGCCAGCAGCCAAGAGGGACAGAGGAATTCACCCCTCCACTTT. V usage is TRBV4-2 and J usage is TRBJ1-6; TRBD1 matches at 7 bases. Trimming took 0 bases from V and 7 from J; bases not matched to a gene: 3. The CDR3 runs 15 residues. Germline V gives CDR1 LGHNA, CDR2 YNFKEQ.